A single sample gave rise to the 10 T cell receptor beta chains below, sequenced in a study of lymphopenia after photon versus proton radiotherapy (dated 2019 in TCRdb). Library preparation was by the immunoSEQ multiplex PCR assay. The source is immuneACCESS, and TCRdb retained only in-frame sequences with V and J called. Part of the clones is not carried over; for the studies checked, unresolved V genes explain less than half of this, and the remainder is unexplained. The sample records about 12,000 clones, 70% to 90% of which are singletons. The ten largest clones take up 3.3% of the sample. The sequences come from peripheral blood, collected from a patient treated with proton-based radiotherapy. The receptors shown here come from a man in his sixties with pancreatic cancer.

The gene calls are TRBV7-9 and TRBJ1-2; 12 bases match TRBD1. This CDR3 is 17 amino acids long. The J segment lost 7 bases and the V segment lost 9 bases, leaving 18 bases of the junction unmatched. The germline V gene encodes CDR1 SEHNR and CDR2 FQNEAQ (reference sequence). CDR3 amino acids: CASSPAPGTGGLGGYTF. The CDR3 nucleotides are TGTGCCAGTTCACCCGCCCCAGGGACAGGGGGCTTGGGTGGCTACACCTTC.

By share, this clone counts as large. The chain links TRBV7-2 to TRBJ2-7; D ambiguous. Germline V gives CDR1 SGHTA, CDR2 FQGNSA. Trimming removed 1 base at V and 7 bases at J, with 5 bases between. The CDR3 covers 11 residues. CDR3 amino acids: CASSLGREQYF. The CDR3 bases are TGTGCCAGCAGCTTAGGGCGAGAGCAGTACTTC.

The chain joins TRBV6-1 to TRBJ2-7; no firm D call. This CDR3 spans 15 amino acids. Germline values: CDR1 MNHNS, CDR2 SASEGT. The V gene lost 6 bases and the J gene lost 0 bases, with 15 bases spanning the gap. This chain's CDR3 is CASSGHSSSSYEQYF. Written as DNA, the CDR3 is TGTGCCAGCAGCGGGCACAGCAGTAGCTCCTACGAGCAGTACTTC.

The chain is built from TRBV6-1 and TRBJ2-7; D may match TRBD1 or TRBD2 (5 bases each). The CDR3 has 15 amino acids. The ends were cut back, 5 bases at V and 3 bases at J, with 17 bases in the middle. Germline V gene lookup returns CDR1 MNHNS and CDR2 SASEGT. In nucleotides, the CDR3 is TGTGCCAGCAGTCCAAAATGGGGGAGTGACTACGAGCAGTACTTC. It encodes CASSPKWGSDYEQYF.

J is TRBJ1-5 and V is TRBV28, with D perhaps matching TRBD1 (5 bases). CDR1 and CDR2 (germline): MDHEN, SYDVKM. The CDR3 loop spans 16 amino acids. V lost 2 bases and J lost 9, with 20 bases in between. The CDR3 protein is CASSLEGRKSQRPQHF. In DNA, the CDR3 is TGTGCCAGCAGTTTAGAGGGGCGCAAATCCCAAAGGCCCCAGCATTTT.

The chain joins TRBV5-1 to TRBJ2-1; TRBD2 might be the D (5 bases). This CDR3 comprises 13 residues. Trimming cost V 7 bases and J 6 bases, with 14 bases left between them. The germline gives CDR1 SGHRS, CDR2 YFSETQ. DNA of the CDR3: TGCGCCAGCTTTCGGACTGGTATCAATGAGCAGTTCTTC. Residues: CASFRTGINEQFF.

This chain links TRBV21-1 with TRBJ2-7; the D segment call TRBD1 is taken from the table without a DNA check. TRBV21-1 is a listed pseudogene. The CDR3 contains 15 residues. The CDR3 nucleotides read TGTGCCAGCAGCAAAGGAATTACAGGGGGGTACGAGCAGTACTTC. Translating it yields CASSKGITGGYEQYF.

For the CDR3, the DNA is TGCGCCAGCAGCCTACCGGGGGGGCAAGAGACCCAGTACTTC. Protein product: CASSLPGGQETQYF. The chain joins TRBV5-1 to TRBJ2-5; 8 positions match TRBD2. The V and J ends lost 4 bases and 2 bases, in that order; junction bases with no gene match: 4. The CDR3 is 14 residues long. CDR1 and CDR2 (germline): SGHRS, YFSETQ.

The sample holds one count of this clone. The V gene is TRBV4-1, the J gene TRBJ1-4; maybe TRBD1 (5 bases). Germline assignment: CDR1 MGHRA and CDR2 YSYEKL. The CDR3 contains 18 residues. The ends were cut back, 1 base at V and 8 bases at J, with 23 bases in the middle. The CDR3 coding sequence is TGCGCCAGCAGCCAAGTGGTTTTACAGTGGGGCGCGGGCGAAAAACTGTTTTTT. The encoded protein is CASSQVVLQWGAGEKLFF.

V gene TRBV27 combines with J gene TRBJ2-3; D is possibly TRBD2 (6 bases). Germline lookup yields CDR1 MNHEY and CDR2 SMNVEV (reference sequence). Trimming cost V 2 bases and J 0 bases, with 9 bases left between them. The CDR3 sequence is 15 residues long. Here the CDR3 reads CASSLGGASTDTQYF. The CDR3 DNA reads as TGTGCCAGCAGTTTAGGAGGGGCTAGCACAGATACGCAGTATTTT.